These T cell receptor beta chains were read from a single sample in a study of blood T cell repertoires in COVID-19. TCRdb keeps only in-frame clones here, not all; method: immunoSEQ multiplex PCR. The repertoire holds 70,000 to 75,000 clones, with roughly 80% as singletons. Sequencing was performed on peripheral blood. These receptors all come from a man in his sixties or seventies with acute or convalescent COVID-19. CDR3s include the opening cysteine and the closing phenylalanine or tryptophan. The D gene is left open where the match is weak. Clone size is stated in some rows and not others, as once, few, many or a class when expanded.

V	D	size	J	DNA	CDR3
TRBV6-7	TRBD1	many	TRBJ1-2	TGTGCCAGCATGAGATGCAACGGGTTCGGGGACAGGGGGCATGGCTACACCTTC	CASMRCNGFGDRGHGYTF
TRBV23-1	NA	NA	TRBJ1-2	TGCGCCAGCAGTCAATCGATTATGGACAGCCACGATGGCTACACCTTC	CASSQSIMDSHDGYTF
TRBV5-1	TRBD2	NA	TRBJ2-3	TGCGCCAGCAGCTCTAGCGGGAGGGCGTCCACAGATACGCAGTATTTT	CASSSSGRASTDTQYF
TRBV27	NA	NA	TRBJ2-2	TGTGCCAGCCGGGACACCAACACCGGGGAGCTGTTTTTT	CASRDTNTGELFF
TRBV24-1	NA	once	TRBJ1-2	TGTGCCACCAGTGACCCCTCGACAGGAACCTATGGCTACACCTTC	CATSDPSTGTYGYTF
TRBV7-8	TRBD1	NA	TRBJ1-1	TGTGCCAGCAGCAACAGGGGGCGCCTAGGGGCTTTCTTT	CASSNRGRLGAFF
TRBV14	TRBD1	NA	TRBJ2-4	TGTGCCAGCAGCCAAGAAAATCGTCTCCGGACAGGGGGAAACATTCAGTACTTC	CASSQENRLRTGGNIQYF
TRBV7-2	TRBD1	NA	TRBJ2-1	TGTGCCAGCAGCGTGGGGACAGGGAGTCACAATGAGCAGTTCTTC	CASSVGTGSHNEQFF
TRBV27	TRBD1	NA	TRBJ2-7	TGTGCCAGCGCTTTAGGACAGGCGGGCTACGAGCAGTACTTC	CASALGQAGYEQYF
TRBV5-1	TRBD1	NA	TRBJ2-7	TGCGCCAGCAGCTTAAGGGACAGAGACGAGCAGTACTTC	CASSLRDRDEQYF
TRBV9	TRBD2	NA	TRBJ2-2	TGTGCCAGCAGCGTAGGGACTAGCGGGGGCGGCGGGGAGCTGTTTTTT	CASSVGTSGGGGELFF
TRBV10-2	NA	NA	TRBJ1-5	TGCGCCAGCAGTGGGACAGCAAATCAGCCCCAGCATTTT	CASSGTANQPQHF
TRBV29-1	TRBD1	NA	TRBJ1-2	TGCAGCGTTGAAGCCTCAGGGGGCTCTGGCTACACCTTC	CSVEASGGSGYTF
TRBV19	TRBD1	NA	TRBJ2-4	TGTGCCAGTAGTACCGGGACAGGGAAAAACATTCAGTACTTC	CASSTGTGKNIQYF
TRBV7-2	NA	NA	TRBJ2-1	TGTGCCAGCAGCTTATCGGGTTTCGGTCCCTACAATGAGCAGTTCTTC	CASSLSGFGPYNEQFF
TRBV6-1	TRBD1	once	TRBJ2-7	TGTGCCAGCACCTCCGGACAGGGTTACGAGCAGTACTTC	CASTSGQGYEQYF
TRBV30	TRBD1	NA	TRBJ2-7	TGTGCCTGGAGTGCTAGGACAGGGGGCGTCTACGAGCAGTACTTC	CAWSARTGGVYEQYF